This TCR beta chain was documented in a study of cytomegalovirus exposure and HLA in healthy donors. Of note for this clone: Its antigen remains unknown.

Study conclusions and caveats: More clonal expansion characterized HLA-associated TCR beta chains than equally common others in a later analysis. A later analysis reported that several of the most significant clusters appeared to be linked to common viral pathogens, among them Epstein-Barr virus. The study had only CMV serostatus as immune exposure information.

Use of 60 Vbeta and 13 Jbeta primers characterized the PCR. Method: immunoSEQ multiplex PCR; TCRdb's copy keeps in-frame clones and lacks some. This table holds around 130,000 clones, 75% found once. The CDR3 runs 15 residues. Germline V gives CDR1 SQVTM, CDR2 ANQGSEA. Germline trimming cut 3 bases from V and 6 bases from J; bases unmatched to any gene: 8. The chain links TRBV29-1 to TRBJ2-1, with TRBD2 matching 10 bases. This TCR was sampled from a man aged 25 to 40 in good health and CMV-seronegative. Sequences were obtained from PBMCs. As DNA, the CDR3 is TGCAGCGTTGATGGTTCTAGCGGGAGTCGCAATGAGCAGTTCTTC. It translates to CSVDGSSGSRNEQFF.